The 5 T cell receptor beta chains reported below all come from one sample, sequenced in a study of molecular identifiers for immune sequencing clone quantification. Using its own MiXCR run on the PCR reads, TCRdb lists one record per CDR3 protein. This table has fewer than 350,000 distinct CDR3 sequences, about a fifth appearing once. Material for sequencing was naive CD8+ T cells from blood, with Jurkat cell RNA spiked in. Subset described: FACS-sorted CD8+CD4-CCR7+CD45RA+ naive T cells. The receptor source for this set is a human donor in good health. Some libraries in this study had Jurkat cell RNA spiked in.

V and J are TRBV7-2 and TRBJ2-7, with no clear D. The V gene's germline CDR1 is SGHTA and CDR2 FQGNSA. The CDR3 contains 15 residues. The V end was cut by 1 base, the J end by 0 bases, with 10 bases between. The CDR3 is CASSLEARNSYEQYF. The DNA of the CDR3 is TGTGCCAGCAGCTTAGAGGCCAGAAACTCCTACGAGCAGTACTTC.

With regard to this clonotype: This sequence may be a read error, since a much larger clone differs from it by one base. This rearrangement joins TRBV6-2 or TRBV6-3 to TRBJ2-1; no clear D gene. Germline V lookup: CDR1 MNHEY, CDR2 SVGEGT. This CDR3 spans 15 amino acids. Trimming removed 2 bases from V and 2 bases from J, with 10 bases in between. CDR3 coding DNA: TGTGCCAGCAGTTACGAGGAAAGGGCCTACAATGAGCAGTTCTTC. It specifies CASSYEERAYNEQFF.

This clonotype was counted at least ten times. The chain links TRBV30 to TRBJ1-2; 7 bases match TRBD1. Trimming removed 3 bases from V and 3 bases from J; junction bases left unmatched: 10. The CDR3 has 15 residues. CDR1 and CDR2 from the germline V gene are GTSNPN and SVGIG (reference sequence). As DNA, the CDR3 is TGTGCCTGGAGAGAGGACAGGATTGTGGACTATGGCTACACCTTC. Its translation: CAWREDRIVDYGYTF.

Points on this clonotype: A much bigger clone sits one base away, suggesting this may be a read error. This chain links TRBV7-2 with TRBJ2-7, with D perhaps TRBD2 (6 bases). The CDR3 totals 15 residues. Germline-derived CDR1 and CDR2 are SGHTA and FQGNSA. CDR3 coding DNA: TGTGCCGGCAGCTTACATCCGGGAGAAGCCTACGAGCAGTACTTC. Amino acid sequence: CAGSLHPGEAYEQYF. The whole variable domain, filled in from reference TRBV7-2 and TRBJ2-7, reads GAGVSQSPSNKVTEKGKDVELRCDPISGHTALYWYRQSLGQGLEFLIYFQGNSAPDKSGLPSDRFSAERTGGSVSTLTIQRTQQEDSAVYLCAGSLHPGEAYEQYFGPGTRLTVT.

There are many counts of this clonotype. V usage is TRBV6-2 or TRBV6-3 and J usage is TRBJ1-1; TRBD1 matches 9 bases. CDR1 MNHEY and CDR2 SVGEGT come from the germline V gene. The trim removed 6 bases at V and 0 bases at J, leaving 11 bases unmatched. The CDR3 is 17 amino acids. The CDR3 here is CASRPLPGQGLNTEAFF. The DNA of the CDR3 is TGTGCCAGCAGACCCCTCCCGGGACAGGGATTGAACACTGAAGCTTTCTTT.